This T cell receptor (beta chain) is drawn from a study of OX40 agonist ivuxolimab in advanced cancers. Study context: Allowance was made for prior anti-PD-1, anti-PD-L1 or anti-CTLA-4 therapy, and about 40% had some.

Repertoires were generated with immunoSEQ multiplex PCR, while TCRdb's copy carries only in-frame clones and drops some. This sample has almost 70,000 clones, with roughly nine tenths found just once. Findings and limits, study-wide: The authors also found low normalized T-cell clonal expansion in some nonresponders. At doses 0.1 to 3.0 mg/kg, CD4+ and CD8+ clones expanded. CD8+ T cells averaged more expanded clones than CD4+.

V was pared by 5 bases and J by 5 bases, with 9 bases of the junction left unmatched. The CDR3 consists of 15 residues. Germline values: CDR1 MDHEN, CDR2 SYDVKM. Details on this clone: As yet, its antigen is unknown.

The sequence came from an adult with an advanced solid tumor such as melanoma, head and neck, liver or kidney cancer. Sequenced here: CD4+ or CD8+ T cells sorted from blood, sampled in a trial of the OX40 agonist ivuxolimab. The chain carries TRBV28 and TRBJ2-1; TRBD2 agrees at 7 bases. CDR3 in amino acids: CASSGQRAGNNEQFF. The CDR3, as DNA: TGTGCCAGCAGTGGCCAGCGAGCGGGAAACAATGAGCAGTTCTTC.